The 8 T cell receptor beta chains reported below all come from one sample, sequenced in a study of blood T cell repertoires in COVID-19. Repertoires were generated with immunoSEQ multiplex PCR, while TCRdb's copy carries only in-frame clones and drops some. The data hold 150,000 or so clones, with about 79% observed a single time. Material for sequencing was peripheral blood. The receptors originated from a woman aged 80 or over with acute or convalescent COVID-19.

V usage is TRBV10-1 and J usage is TRBJ2-1; D is uncertain. Per the germline V gene, CDR1 is WNHNN and CDR2 is SYGVQD (reference sequence). This CDR3 region has 14 residues. V lost 2 bases to trimming and J lost 3 bases, with 8 bases between them. For the CDR3, the DNA is TGCGCCAGCAGTGAGGCCCAACTCTACAATGAGCAGTTCTTC. It encodes CASSEAQLYNEQFF.

The V call is TRBV6-5, the J call TRBJ2-7; weak D call: TRBD1 (5 bases). The V gene lost 7 bases and the J gene lost 0 bases, with 10 bases spanning the gap. The germline gives CDR1 MNHEY, CDR2 SVGAGI. The CDR3 is made up of 13 amino acids. The CDR3 sequence: CASKGVISYEQYF. The CDR3 nucleotides are TGTGCCAGCAAAGGGGTGATCTCCTACGAGCAGTACTTC.

The chain joins TRBV13 to TRBJ1-3, with TRBD1 as a possible D gene (6 bases). Germline CDR1 and CDR2: PRHDT and FYEKMQ (reference sequence). CDR3 length: 15 amino acids. V dropped 2 bases and J dropped 3 bases, with 11 bases sitting between them. This chain's CDR3 is CASSLPQGFGNTIYF. CDR3 bases: TGTGCCAGCAGCTTACCGCAGGGGTTTGGAAACACCATATATTTT.

The chain couples TRBV2 to TRBJ1-4; possible D gene TRBD1, 6 bases. Trimming removed 5 bases from V and 7 bases from J, with 14 bases in between. The length of the CDR3 is 14 residues. From germline, CDR1 is SNHLY and CDR2 FYNNEI. The CDR3: CASSPYREAEKLFF. The CDR3 DNA reads TGTGCCAGCAGTCCTTACAGGGAAGCTGAAAAACTGTTTTTT.

This sequence joins TRBV6-2 or TRBV6-3 and TRBJ2-2; D may be TRBD1 (6 bases). V lost 2 bases and J 2 bases, leaving 12 bases between the germline ends. CDR3 size: 16 residues. The germline CDR1 and CDR2 sequences are MNHEY and SVGEGT. The CDR3 spells CASSYGQGRNTGELFF. CDR3 in DNA: TGTGCCAGCAGTTACGGTCAGGGGCGTAACACCGGGGAGCTGTTTTTT.

The CDR3 loop reads CASSFGQLNSPLHF. CDR3 in DNA: TGTGCCAGCAGCTTCGGACAGCTTAATTCACCCCTCCACTTT. This chain links TRBV2 with TRBJ1-6, with TRBD1 as a possible D gene (6 bases). V was pared by 6 bases and J by 6 bases, with 12 bases between. Germline CDR1 SNHLY, CDR2 FYNNEI. This CDR3 contains 14 residues. Complete variable domain (other parts from reference TRBV2 and TRBJ1-6): EPEVTQTPSHQVTQMGQEVILRCVPISNHLYFYWYRQILGQKVEFLVSFYNNEISEKSEIFDDQFSVERPDGSNFTLKIRSTKLEDSAMYFCASSFGQLNSPLHFGNGTRLTVT.

As for this clone: Other nucleotide sequences from this sample produce the same CDR3. The V gene is TRBV18, the J gene TRBJ1-1; D gene uncertain. CDR1 and CDR2 from the germline V gene are KGHSH and LQKENI. There are 13 residues in the CDR3. V was shortened by 3 bases and J by 3 bases, with 8 bases between the two germline ends. The CDR3 loop reads CASSPSRDTEAFF. The CDR3 bases are TGTGCCAGCTCACCTTCTAGAGACACTGAAGCTTTCTTT. The full variable domain, with the rest looked up from reference TRBV18 and TRBJ1-1, is NAGVMQNPRHLVRRRGQEARLRCSPMKGHSHVYWYRQLPEEGLKFMVYLQKENIIDESGMPKERFSAEFPKEGPSILRIQQVVRGDSAAYFCASSPSRDTEAFFGQGTRLTVV.

The rearrangement uses TRBV3-1 (or the pseudogene TRBV3-2) and TRBJ1-1, with D hard to call. This CDR3 is built from 17 residues. Germline loops: CDR1 LGHDT, CDR2 YNNKEL (reference sequence). V shed 2 bases and J shed 0 bases, with 16 bases lying between them. The CDR3: CASSQYQAGHMNTEAFF. CDR3 DNA: TGTGCCAGCAGCCAATATCAGGCAGGCCACATGAACACTGAAGCTTTCTTT.